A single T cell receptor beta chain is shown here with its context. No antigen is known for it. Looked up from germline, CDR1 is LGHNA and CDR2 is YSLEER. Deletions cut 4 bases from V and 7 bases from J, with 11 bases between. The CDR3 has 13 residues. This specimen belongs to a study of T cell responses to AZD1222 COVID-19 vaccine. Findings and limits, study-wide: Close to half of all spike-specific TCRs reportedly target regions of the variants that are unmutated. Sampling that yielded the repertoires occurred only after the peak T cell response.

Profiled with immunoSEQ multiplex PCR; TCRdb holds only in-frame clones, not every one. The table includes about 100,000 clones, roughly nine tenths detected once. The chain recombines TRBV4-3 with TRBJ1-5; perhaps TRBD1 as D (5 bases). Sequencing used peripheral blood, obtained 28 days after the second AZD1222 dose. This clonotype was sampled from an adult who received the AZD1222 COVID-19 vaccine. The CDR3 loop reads CASSPRTNQPQHF. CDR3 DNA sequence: TGCGCCAGCAGCCCCCGGACAAACCAGCCCCAGCATTTT.